The rows below give T cell receptor beta chains drawn from one sample of a study of control samples from healthy donors and cancer patients. Sequencing used immunoSEQ multiplex PCR; TCRdb keeps in-frame clones, though not all of them. The sample lists about 160,000 clones; over 85% were seen once. Sequencing was performed on blood. Source of these receptors: a young man in good health. Each CDR3 is given with its conserved first and last residue. Each record gives: D gene, J gene, clone size, V gene, CDR3 protein, CDR3 DNA. A D gene is named only where the DNA matches it firmly. A clone size is listed for some rows: how often the clone was seen (once, few, many), or a class if it is expanded.

D: TRBD1
J: TRBJ1-5
size: -
V: TRBV27
CDR3: CASRIFGTGHQPQHF
DNA: TGTGCCAGCAGGATTTTCGGGACAGGGCATCAGCCCCAGCATTTT

D: TRBD1
J: TRBJ1-5
size: few
V: TRBV6-6
CDR3: CASSLRQGDQPQHF
DNA: TGTGCCAGCAGTTTAAGGCAGGGGGATCAGCCCCAGCATTTT

D: -
J: TRBJ2-5
size: once
V: TRBV7-2
CDR3: CASSLVGNRAGETQYF
DNA: TGTGCCAGCAGCTTAGTCGGTAACAGGGCGGGCGAGACCCAGTACTTC

D: TRBD1
J: TRBJ1-5
size: -
V: TRBV5-5
CDR3: CASSLEAPAGTANQPQHF
DNA: TGTGCCAGCAGCTTGGAAGCCCCCGCCGGGACAGCAAATCAGCCCCAGCATTTT

D: -
J: TRBJ2-3
size: -
V: TRBV4-2
CDR3: CASSQGRGTMTDTQYF
DNA: TGTGCCAGCAGCCAAGGACGAGGGACAATGACGGATACGCAGTATTTT

D: TRBD2
J: TRBJ2-5
size: -
V: TRBV9
CDR3: CASSPGRARETQYF
DNA: TGTGCCAGCAGCCCTGGGAGGGCCAGAGAGACCCAGTACTTC

D: TRBD1
J: TRBJ2-7
size: -
V: TRBV6-6
CDR3: CASSRTGQIYEQYF
DNA: TGTGCCAGCAGTAGGACAGGTCAGATCTACGAGCAGTACTTC

D: TRBD1
J: TRBJ2-1
size: -
V: TRBV13
CDR3: CASTQGAWNEQFF
DNA: TGTGCCAGCACGCAGGGGGCATGGAATGAGCAGTTCTTC

D: TRBD1
J: TRBJ1-1
size: -
V: TRBV4-1
CDR3: CASSQARTGMNTEAFF
DNA: TGCGCCAGCAGCCAAGCTCGGACAGGGATGAACACTGAAGCTTTCTTT

D: -
J: TRBJ2-1
size: -
V: TRBV19
CDR3: CASSIDRLSGRRYNEQFF
DNA: TGTGCCAGTAGTATAGACCGACTAAGCGGGCGGCGCTACAATGAGCAGTTCTTC

D: -
J: TRBJ1-2
size: -
V: TRBV25-1
CDR3: CASSDLQGMGGYTF
DNA: TGTGCCAGCAGTGATCTCCAGGGGATGGGTGGCTACACCTTC

D: -
J: TRBJ1-5
size: -
V: TRBV18
CDR3: CASSPAGGHQPQHF
DNA: TGTGCCAGCTCTCCAGCGGGGGGCCATCAGCCCCAGCATTTT

D: -
J: TRBJ2-7
size: -
V: TRBV2
CDR3: CASSAEMGEQYF
DNA: TGTGCCAGCAGCGCCGAGATGGGGGAGCAGTACTTC

D: -
J: TRBJ1-1
size: -
V: TRBV18
CDR3: CASSLETDQAFF
DNA: TGTGCCAGCTCACTGGAGACAGACCAAGCTTTCTTT

D: TRBD2
J: TRBJ2-1
size: -
V: TRBV5-8
CDR3: CASSAGLAGNEQFF
DNA: TGTGCCAGCAGCGCGGGACTAGCGGGTAATGAGCAGTTCTTC

D: -
J: TRBJ2-3
size: -
V: TRBV5-1
CDR3: CASSLTGQQADTQYF
DNA: TGCGCCAGCAGCTTGACAGGGCAGCAGGCAGATACGCAGTATTTT

D: -
J: TRBJ1-5
size: -
V: TRBV5-8
CDR3: CASSLERQPQHF
DNA: TGTGCCAGCAGCTTAGAACGTCAGCCCCAGCATTTT

D: -
J: TRBJ2-3
size: -
V: TRBV9
CDR3: CASSIPRVGSTDTQYF
DNA: TGTGCCAGCAGCATCCCCAGGGTGGGGAGCACAGATACGCAGTATTTT

D: TRBD2
J: TRBJ2-7
size: -
V: TRBV10-2
CDR3: CASRPIPGTSGRGSSYEQYF
DNA: TGCGCCAGCCGCCCAATACCCGGGACTAGCGGGAGGGGGAGCTCCTACGAGCAGTACTTC

D: TRBD2
J: TRBJ2-3
size: -
V: TRBV27
CDR3: CASGKRDGTDTQYF
DNA: TGTGCCAGCGGAAAGCGGGATGGCACAGATACGCAGTATTTT

D: -
J: TRBJ1-5
size: once
V: TRBV2
CDR3: CASSADTIGNQPQHF
DNA: TGTGCCAGCAGTGCCGACACGATAGGCAATCAGCCCCAGCATTTT

D: TRBD1
J: TRBJ1-4
size: -
V: TRBV14
CDR3: CASSRRQGSNEKLFF
DNA: TGTGCCAGCAGTCGACGACAGGGGTCTAATGAAAAACTGTTTTTT

D: TRBD1
J: TRBJ1-5
size: -
V: TRBV29-1
CDR3: CSVIQGGGGNQPQHF
DNA: TGCAGCGTTATACAGGGGGGGGGTGGCAATCAGCCCCAGCATTTT

D: -
J: TRBJ2-1
size: few
V: TRBV3-1/TRBV3-2
CDR3: CASSQTGAGAYNEQFF
DNA: TGTGCCAGCAGCCAAACTGGGGCGGGGGCGTACAATGAGCAGTTCTTC

D: -
J: TRBJ1-1
size: -
V: TRBV19
CDR3: CASSPTIRAEAFF
DNA: TGTGCCAGTAGTCCGACCATCCGAGCTGAAGCTTTCTTT

D: -
J: TRBJ2-3
size: once
V: TRBV13
CDR3: CASTPRERHTDTQYF
DNA: TGTGCCAGCACCCCCCGGGAACGGCACACAGATACGCAGTATTTT

D: -
J: TRBJ1-2
size: once
V: TRBV27
CDR3: CASSSSWEGGYTF
DNA: TGTGCCAGCAGTTCCTCCTGGGAGGGTGGCTACACCTTC

D: TRBD1
J: TRBJ1-1
size: -
V: TRBV28
CDR3: CASSSIRQGPSNTEAFF
DNA: TGTGCCAGCAGTTCCATCCGACAGGGCCCATCGAACACTGAAGCTTTCTTT

D: -
J: TRBJ2-7
size: -
V: TRBV4-1
CDR3: CASSQDLSARDYEQYF
DNA: TGCGCCAGCAGCCAAGATCTGTCCGCACGAGACTACGAGCAGTACTTC

D: -
J: TRBJ2-5
size: -
V: TRBV6-1
CDR3: CASSDPLGTQYF
DNA: TGTGCCAGCAGTGATCCTCTGGGGACCCAGTACTTC

D: -
J: TRBJ1-3
size: -
V: TRBV15
CDR3: CATSRDKGWNTIYF
DNA: TGTGCCACCAGCAGAGATAAGGGTTGGAACACCATATATTTT